What follows are 21 T cell receptor beta chains derived from one specimen sequenced in a study of cytotoxic CD8 clonotypes in ibrutinib-treated CLL. Repertoires were generated with immunoSEQ multiplex PCR, while TCRdb's copy carries only in-frame clones and drops some. The sample includes fewer than 400,000 clones, 67% of them seen just once. The input for sequencing was PBMCs, taken after 36 months of ibrutinib treatment. The receptors originated from a human donor with chronic lymphocytic leukemia.

This clone turned up a few times. The DNA for the CDR3 is TGTGCCATCACTGGACCGGGAGGGGACGAGCAGTACTTC. Translation gives CAITGPGGDEQYF. V is TRBV10-3 and J is TRBJ2-7; 8 bases align to TRBD2. Germline V gene lookup returns CDR1 ENHRY and CDR2 SYGVKD. V lost 7 bases to trimming and J lost 5 bases; unmatched junction nucleotides: 7. There are 13 residues in the CDR3.

The chain couples TRBV18 to TRBJ1-2; D remains ambiguous. CDR3 length: 16 residues. CDR1 and CDR2 (germline): KGHSH, LQKENI. V shed 7 bases and J shed 5 bases, with 23 bases lying between them. CDR3 coding DNA: TGTGCCAGCTTTCCATCGGTCTCCGACCCGTTATATGGCTACACCTTC. Translation gives CASFPSVSDPLYGYTF.

The chain's CDR3 is CASSADRGRNYGYTF. CDR3 sequence (DNA): TGTGCCAGCAGCGCCGACAGGGGGCGGAACTATGGCTACACCTTC. The gene calls are TRBV9 and TRBJ1-2, with TRBD1 matching 10 bases. The CDR3 extends over 15 amino acids. The germline V gene has CDR1 SGDLS and CDR2 YYNGEE. With 3 bases clipped from V and 2 bases from J, the junction kept 4 bases outside the gene matches.

V usage is TRBV4-1 and J usage is TRBJ2-1; 10 bases are a match to TRBD1. Germline CDR1 and CDR2: MGHRA and YSYEKL. Trimming at V came to 4 bases and at J to 7 bases, leaving 16 bases not matched to a gene. CDR3 length equals 18 residues. CDR3 DNA sequence: TGCGCCAGCAGCCTGCGAATTGAGGGACAGGGGCTTGTGAATGAGCAGTTCTTC. This sequence encodes CASSLRIEGQGLVNEQFF.

The genes are TRBV18 and TRBJ1-5; no definite D call. The length of the CDR3 is 13 residues. V was pared by 6 bases and J by 3 bases, with 9 bases between. Germline lookup yields CDR1 KGHSH and CDR2 LQKENI. The CDR3 DNA follows: TGTGCCAGCTCGCCCAGGCCCAATCAGCCCCAGCATTTT. Its translation: CASSPRPNQPQHF.

The chain carries TRBV6-5 and TRBJ1-1; weak D call: TRBD1 (6 bases). V lost 6 bases to trimming and J lost 3 bases, with 14 bases between them. Germline V gene lookup returns CDR1 MNHEY and CDR2 SVGAGI. The CDR3 runs 14 residues. The CDR3 DNA follows: TGTGCCAGCAGCTCCCGCCACAGGGACACTGAAGCTTTCTTT. This gives the protein CASSSRHRDTEAFF.

This clone was detected only a few times. The V and J genes are TRBV4-3 and TRBJ2-3, with a weak D call TRBD2 (6 bases). The germline V gene has CDR1 LGHNA and CDR2 YSLEER. Between the trimmed V and J ends, which lost 4 bases and 6 bases, there was a span of 20 bases. There are 16 residues in the CDR3. CDR3 nucleotides: TGCGCCAGCAGCCGATCGAGACTAGGCGACCGTGATACGCAGTATTTT. Translation gives CASSRSRLGDRDTQYF.

This chain uses TRBV19 with TRBJ1-2; 10 bases align to TRBD1. Trimming took 9 bases from V and 8 from J; bases not matched to a gene: 15. Germline assignment: CDR1 LNHDA and CDR2 SQIVND (reference sequence). The CDR3 length is 15 residues. This chain's CDR3 is CASRLRQGAEWGYTF. Written as DNA, the CDR3 is TGTGCCAGCCGTTTAAGACAGGGGGCCGAGTGGGGCTACACCTTC.

The CDR3 spells CASSPETGGIQPQHF. In DNA, the CDR3 is TGTGCCAGCAGCCCCGAAACAGGGGGCATTCAGCCCCAGCATTTT. The rearrangement joins TRBV7-6 to TRBJ1-5; 9 bases align to TRBD1. With V trimmed by 5 bases and J by 6 bases, 8 bases remained unmatched. This CDR3 is 15 amino acids long. The germline V gene encodes CDR1 SGHVS and CDR2 FNYEAQ.

The genes are TRBV7-2 and TRBJ2-1; 9 nucleotides match TRBD2. Germline V lookup: CDR1 SGHTA, CDR2 FQGNSA. The CDR3 has 16 residues. The trim removed 1 base at V and 9 bases at J, leaving 10 bases unmatched. The CDR3: CASSLVDLAGYAEQFF. The CDR3 DNA follows: TGTGCCAGCAGCTTAGTTGATCTAGCGGGATATGCTGAGCAGTTCTTC.

This clone was counted a few times. The CDR3, as DNA: TGTGCCAGCAGCGCTGACAGGGGCACTGAAGCTTTCTTT. The encoded protein is CASSADRGTEAFF. V and J are TRBV9 and TRBJ1-1; 8 bases agree with TRBD1. Germline V gene data show CDR1 as SGDLS and CDR2 as YYNGEE. Trimming cost V 3 bases and J 4 bases; bases outside gene matches: 2. The CDR3 has 13 amino acids.

The chain combines TRBV25-1 with TRBJ1-1; D unresolved. Between the trimmed V and J ends, which lost 6 bases and 1 base, there was a span of 18 bases. Germline V CDR1 and CDR2: MGHDK, SYGVNS. The CDR3 consists of 16 residues. The CDR3 reads CASRPKGPRGNTEAFF. DNA of the CDR3: TGTGCCAGCAGACCTAAGGGCCCCAGAGGGAACACTGAAGCTTTCTTT.

This clone appeared a few times. The V gene is TRBV11-2, the J gene TRBJ2-7; possible D gene TRBD1, 5 bases. From germline, CDR1 is SGHAT and CDR2 FQNNGV. This CDR3 is 13 amino acids long. The V end was cut by 5 bases, the J end by 3 bases, with 11 bases between. The CDR3 loop is CASSLPGIYEQYF. Written as DNA, the CDR3 is TGTGCCAGCAGCCTCCCAGGGATCTACGAGCAGTACTTC. The variable domain in full, completed from reference TRBV11-2 and TRBJ2-7, reads EAGVAQSPRYKIIEKRQSVAFWCNPISGHATLYWYQQILGQGPKLLIQFQNNGVVDDSQLPKDRFSAERLKGVDSTLKIQPAKLEDSAVYLCASSLPGIYEQYFGPGTRLTVT.

The rearrangement joins TRBV5-6 to TRBJ2-7; D is unresolved. The CDR3 contains 14 residues. CDR1 SGHDT and CDR2 YYEEEE come from the germline V gene. The V and J ends lost 0 bases and 1 base respectively, with 8 bases between them. DNA for the CDR3: TGTGCCAGCAGCTTGGACATGGTGTCCTACGAGCAGTACTTC. Its protein is CASSLDMVSYEQYF.

This clone appeared once. The chain uses TRBV4-1 and TRBJ1-2; D gene uncertain. Per germline, CDR1 MGHRA and CDR2 YSYEKL. V lost 1 base, J lost 5 bases, and 17 bases lay in between. The CDR3 spans 16 residues. CDR3 bases: TGCGCCAGCAGCCAAGTGCGGGGTGGCAGGAGTTATGGCTACACCTTC. Translating gives CASSQVRGGRSYGYTF.

The chain employs TRBV5-1 and TRBJ1-1; a weak D match, TRBD1 (5 bases). The CDR3 consists of 14 residues. Germline CDR1 SGHRS, CDR2 YFSETQ. V gave up 2 bases and J gave up 1 base, with 9 bases separating them. The CDR3 DNA sequence: TGCGCCAGCAGCTTACGCACAGGGAACACTGAAGCTTTCTTT. Its protein is CASSLRTGNTEAFF. Together with reference TRBV5-1 and TRBJ1-1, the CDR3 gives the full variable domain: KAGVTQTPRYLIKTRGQQVTLSCSPISGHRSVSWYQQTPGQGLQFLFEYFSETQRNKGNFPGRFSGRQFSNSRSEMNVSTLELGDSALYLCASSLRTGNTEAFFGQGTRLTVV.

The rearrangement uses TRBV27 and TRBJ2-5; D possibly corresponds to TRBD1 (6 bases). Gene TRBJ2-7 matches the end of the DNA better, so the J call may be wrong. CDR1 and CDR2 from the germline V gene are MNHEY and SMNVEV (reference sequence). This CDR3 contains 13 residues. CDR3 residues: CASRGQISYEQYF. CDR3 nucleotide sequence: TGTGCCAGCAGGGGACAAATCTCCTACGAGCAGTACTTC.

The chain recombines TRBV19 with TRBJ2-7; 8 bases match TRBD1. CDR1 and CDR2 (germline): LNHDA, SQIVND (reference sequence). This CDR3 contains 13 residues. The V gene end was trimmed by 5 bases and the J gene end by 6 bases; junction bases not matched to a gene: 6. CDR3 sequence (DNA): TGTGCCAGTAGTCCCACAGGGGGTGGCGAGCAGTACTTC. This translates into CASSPTGGGEQYF.

The chain is built from TRBV10-3 and TRBJ1-2; D might be TRBD1 (6 bases). The V end lost 8 bases, the J end lost 6 bases, and 10 bases lay between the germline ends. Germline CDR1 and CDR2: ENHRY and SYGVKD. This CDR3 region has 11 residues. For the CDR3, the DNA is TGTGCCATCGGCAGGGGTAATGGCTACACCTTC. Protein: CAIGRGNGYTF.

The CDR3 sequence is CASSVRASGGPYEQYF. DNA of the CDR3: TGTGCCAGCAGTGTCCGGGCTAGCGGGGGCCCCTACGAGCAGTACTTC. This chain connects TRBV6-1 to TRBJ2-7; 10 bases map to TRBD2. The CDR3 is 16 residues long. V was clipped by 4 bases and J by 2 bases; unmatched bases: 8. Germline assignment: CDR1 MNHNS and CDR2 SASEGT.

This sequence joins TRBV25-1 and TRBJ2-7; D remains ambiguous. Germline V gene lookup returns CDR1 MGHDK and CDR2 SYGVNS. The CDR3 length is 12 residues. The V gene lost 11 bases and the J gene lost 6 bases, with 17 bases spanning the gap. The CDR3 DNA follows: TGTGCCTCCCGGAGAGCCGGTGGCGAGCAGTACTTC. Translating gives CASRRAGGEQYF.